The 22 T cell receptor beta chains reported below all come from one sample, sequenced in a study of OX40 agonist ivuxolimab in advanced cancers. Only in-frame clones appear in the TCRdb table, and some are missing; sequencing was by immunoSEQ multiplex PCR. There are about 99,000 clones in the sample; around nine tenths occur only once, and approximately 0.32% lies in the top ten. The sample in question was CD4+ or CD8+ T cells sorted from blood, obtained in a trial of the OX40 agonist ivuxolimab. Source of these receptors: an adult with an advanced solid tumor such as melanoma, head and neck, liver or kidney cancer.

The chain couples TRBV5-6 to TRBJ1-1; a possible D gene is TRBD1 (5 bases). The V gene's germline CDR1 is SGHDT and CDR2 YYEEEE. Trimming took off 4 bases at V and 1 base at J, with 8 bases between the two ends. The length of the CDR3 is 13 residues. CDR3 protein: CASSRDGNTEAFF. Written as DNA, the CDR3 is TGTGCCAGCAGCCGGGACGGGAACACTGAAGCTTTCTTT.

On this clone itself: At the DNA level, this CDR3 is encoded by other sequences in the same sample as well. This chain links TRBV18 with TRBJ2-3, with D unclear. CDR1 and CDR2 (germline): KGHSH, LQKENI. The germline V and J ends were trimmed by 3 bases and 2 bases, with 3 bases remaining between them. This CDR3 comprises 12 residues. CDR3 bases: TGTGCCAGCTCACCGAACACAGATACGCAGTATTTT. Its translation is CASSPNTDTQYF. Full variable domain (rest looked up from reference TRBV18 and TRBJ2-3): NAGVMQNPRHLVRRRGQEARLRCSPMKGHSHVYWYRQLPEEGLKFMVYLQKENIIDESGMPKERFSAEFPKEGPSILRIQQVVRGDSAAYFCASSPNTDTQYFGPGTRLTVL.

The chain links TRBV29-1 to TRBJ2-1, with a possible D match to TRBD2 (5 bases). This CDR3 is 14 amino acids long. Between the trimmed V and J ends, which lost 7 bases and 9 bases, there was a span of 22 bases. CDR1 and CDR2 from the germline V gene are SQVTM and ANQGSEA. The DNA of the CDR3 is TGCAGCGCTGCACTAGGTAGGGAGTACGGTGAGCAGTTCTTC. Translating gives CSAALGREYGEQFF.

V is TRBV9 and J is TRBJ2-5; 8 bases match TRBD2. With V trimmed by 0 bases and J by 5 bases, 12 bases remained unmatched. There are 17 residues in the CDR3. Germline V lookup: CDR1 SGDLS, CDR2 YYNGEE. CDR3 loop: CASSVAPSGGSGETQYF. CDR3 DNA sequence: TGTGCCAGCAGCGTAGCCCCTTCGGGAGGGAGTGGGGAGACCCAGTACTTC.

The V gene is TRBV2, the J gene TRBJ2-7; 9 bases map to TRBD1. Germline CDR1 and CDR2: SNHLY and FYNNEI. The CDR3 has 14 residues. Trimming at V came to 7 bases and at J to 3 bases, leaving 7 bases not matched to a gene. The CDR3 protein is CASIRGQGSYEQYF. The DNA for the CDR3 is TGTGCCAGCATTCGCGGACAGGGGAGCTACGAGCAGTACTTC.

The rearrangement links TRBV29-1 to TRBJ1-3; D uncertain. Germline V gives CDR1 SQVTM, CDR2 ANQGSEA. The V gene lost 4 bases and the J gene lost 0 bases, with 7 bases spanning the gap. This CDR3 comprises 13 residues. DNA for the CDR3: TGCAGCGTTGTATCTAACTCTGGAAACACCATATATTTT. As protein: CSVVSNSGNTIYF.

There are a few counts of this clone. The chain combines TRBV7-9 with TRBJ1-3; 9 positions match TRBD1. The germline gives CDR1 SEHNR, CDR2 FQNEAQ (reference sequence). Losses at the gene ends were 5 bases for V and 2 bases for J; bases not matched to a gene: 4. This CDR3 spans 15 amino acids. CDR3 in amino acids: CASSPDRGAGNTIYF. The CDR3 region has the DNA TGTGCCAGCAGCCCTGACAGGGGGGCTGGAAACACCATATATTTT.

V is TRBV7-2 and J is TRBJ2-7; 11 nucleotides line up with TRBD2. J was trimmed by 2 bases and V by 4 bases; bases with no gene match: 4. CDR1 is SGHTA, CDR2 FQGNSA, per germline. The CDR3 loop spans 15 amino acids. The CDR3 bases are TGTGCCAGCAGCTGGGGGACTAGCGGTGCCTACGAGCAGTACTTC. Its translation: CASSWGTSGAYEQYF.

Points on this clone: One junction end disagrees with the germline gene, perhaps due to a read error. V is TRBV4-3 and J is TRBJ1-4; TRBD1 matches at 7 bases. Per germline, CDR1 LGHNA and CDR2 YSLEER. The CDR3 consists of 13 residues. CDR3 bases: TGCGCCAGCAGCCAAGTGATAACCGGGACAGCTACTTTT. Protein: CASSQVITGTATF.

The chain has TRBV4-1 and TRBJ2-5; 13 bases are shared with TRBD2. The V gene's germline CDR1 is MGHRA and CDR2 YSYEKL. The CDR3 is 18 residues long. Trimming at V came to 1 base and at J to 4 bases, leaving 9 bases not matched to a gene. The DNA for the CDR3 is TGCGCCAGCAGCCAAGCACCCTCACTAGCGGGAGGGGTAGAGACCCAGTACTTC. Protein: CASSQAPSLAGGVETQYF.

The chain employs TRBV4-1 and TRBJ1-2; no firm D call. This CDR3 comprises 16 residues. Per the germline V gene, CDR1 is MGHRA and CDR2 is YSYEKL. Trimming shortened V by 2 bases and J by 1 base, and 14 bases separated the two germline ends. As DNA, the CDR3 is TGCGCCAGCAGCCAACCCCGGTCCTCCATTAACTATGGCTACACCTTC. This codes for CASSQPRSSINYGYTF.

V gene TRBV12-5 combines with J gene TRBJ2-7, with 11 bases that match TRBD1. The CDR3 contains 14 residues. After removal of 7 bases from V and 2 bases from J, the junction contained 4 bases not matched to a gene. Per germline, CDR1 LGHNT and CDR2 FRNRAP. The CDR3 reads CASARDRGAYEQYF. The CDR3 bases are TGTGCTAGTGCCAGGGACAGGGGGGCCTACGAGCAGTACTTC.

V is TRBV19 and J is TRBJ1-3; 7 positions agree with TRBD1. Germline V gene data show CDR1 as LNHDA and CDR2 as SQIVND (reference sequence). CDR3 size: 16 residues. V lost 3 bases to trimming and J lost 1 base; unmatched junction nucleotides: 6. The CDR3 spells CASSITGQKSGNTIYF. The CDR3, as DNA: TGTGCCAGTAGTATTACGGGACAGAAGTCTGGAAACACCATATATTTT.

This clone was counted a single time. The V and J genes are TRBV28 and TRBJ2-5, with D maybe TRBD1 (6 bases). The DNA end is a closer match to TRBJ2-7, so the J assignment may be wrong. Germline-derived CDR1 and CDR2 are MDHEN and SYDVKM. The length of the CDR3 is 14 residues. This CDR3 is CASSTGTLPYEQYF. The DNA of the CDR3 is TGTGCCAGCAGTACCGGGACACTACCCTACGAGCAGTACTTC.

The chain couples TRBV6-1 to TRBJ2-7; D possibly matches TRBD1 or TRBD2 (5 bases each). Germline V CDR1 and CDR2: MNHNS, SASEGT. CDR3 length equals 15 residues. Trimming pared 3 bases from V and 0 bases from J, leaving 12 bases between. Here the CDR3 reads CASSEPGANSYEQYF. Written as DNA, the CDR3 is TGTGCCAGCAGTGAGCCCGGGGCTAACTCCTACGAGCAGTACTTC.

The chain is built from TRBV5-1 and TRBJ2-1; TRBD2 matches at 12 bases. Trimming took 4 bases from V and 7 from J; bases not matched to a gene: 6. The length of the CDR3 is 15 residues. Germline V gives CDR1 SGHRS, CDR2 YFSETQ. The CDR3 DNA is TGCGCCAGCAGCGCTAGCGGGAGGGCCGGGAATGAGCAGTTCTTC. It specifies CASSASGRAGNEQFF.

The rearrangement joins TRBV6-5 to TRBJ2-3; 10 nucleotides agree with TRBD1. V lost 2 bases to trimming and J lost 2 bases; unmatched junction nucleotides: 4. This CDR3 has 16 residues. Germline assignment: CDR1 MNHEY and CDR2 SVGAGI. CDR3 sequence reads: CASSYRTGGYTDTQYF. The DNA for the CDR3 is TGTGCCAGCAGTTACCGGACAGGGGGATACACAGATACGCAGTATTTT.

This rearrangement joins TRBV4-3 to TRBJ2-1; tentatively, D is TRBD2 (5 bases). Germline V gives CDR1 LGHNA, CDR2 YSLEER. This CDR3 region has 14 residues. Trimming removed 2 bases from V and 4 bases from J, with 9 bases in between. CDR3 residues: CASSQMGVYNEQFF. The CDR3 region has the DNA TGCGCCAGCAGCCAAATGGGAGTTTACAATGAGCAGTTCTTC.

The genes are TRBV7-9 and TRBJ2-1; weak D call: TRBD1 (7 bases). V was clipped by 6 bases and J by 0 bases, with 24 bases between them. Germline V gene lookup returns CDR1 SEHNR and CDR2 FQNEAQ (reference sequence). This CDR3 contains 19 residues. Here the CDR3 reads CASRSGTAPVTSSYNEQFF. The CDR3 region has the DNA TGTGCCAGCAGAAGTGGGACAGCCCCGGTGACTAGCTCCTACAATGAGCAGTTCTTC.

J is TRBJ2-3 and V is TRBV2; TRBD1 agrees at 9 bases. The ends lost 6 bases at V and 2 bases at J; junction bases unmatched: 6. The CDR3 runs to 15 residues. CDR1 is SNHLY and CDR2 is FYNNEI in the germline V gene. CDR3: CASRKGQGSTDTQYF. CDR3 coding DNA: TGTGCCAGCAGGAAGGGACAGGGCTCCACAGATACGCAGTATTTT.

DNA of the CDR3: TGTGCCAGCAGCTTAGGGCTCGGGGAGCTGTTTTTT. Translated: CASSLGLGELFF. The V gene is TRBV7-9, the J gene TRBJ2-2, with D uncertain. The CDR3 is 12 amino acids. Germline V gene sequence: CDR1 SEHNR, CDR2 FQNEAQ (reference sequence). The V gene lost 1 base and the J gene lost 7 bases, with 4 bases spanning the gap.

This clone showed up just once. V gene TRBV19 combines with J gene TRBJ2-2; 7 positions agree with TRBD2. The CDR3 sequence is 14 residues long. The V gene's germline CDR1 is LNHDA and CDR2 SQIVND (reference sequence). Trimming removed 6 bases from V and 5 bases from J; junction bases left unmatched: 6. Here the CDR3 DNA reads TGTGCCAGTAGACCCAACGGGGGGACCGGGGAGCTGTTTTTT. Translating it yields CASRPNGGTGELFF.